What follows are 9 T cell receptor beta chains derived from one specimen sequenced in a study of blood T cell repertoires in COVID-19. Sequenced by immunoSEQ multiplex PCR; TCRdb stores in-frame clones only, minus some. The data show some 160,000 clones, with 83% seen just once and over 1.5% held by the top ten. The sequenced material came from peripheral blood. These receptors originate from a human donor in a cohort sampled during active COVID-19.

The chain links TRBV7-9 to TRBJ1-6, with 10 positions matching TRBD1. Looked up from germline, CDR1 is SEHNR and CDR2 is FQNEAQ (reference sequence). The CDR3 runs 16 residues. With 5 bases clipped from V and 6 bases from J, the junction kept 7 bases outside the gene matches. DNA of the CDR3: TGTGCCAGCAGCAGCCGGGACAGGGGAGCTAATTCACCCCTCCACTTT. This gives the protein CASSSRDRGANSPLHF.

The V and J genes are TRBV7-2 and TRBJ2-1; 8 positions match TRBD1. The CDR3 runs 12 residues. Germline CDR1 reads SGHTA; CDR2 reads FQGNSA. Trimming removed 4 bases from V and 15 bases from J; junction bases left unmatched: 8. The CDR3 DNA reads TGTGCCAGCAGCTACCACAGGGGGTGGGCGTTCTTC. The encoded protein is CASSYHRGWAFF.

The chain carries TRBV6-5 and TRBJ1-3, with a possible D match to TRBD1 (5 bases). CDR3 size: 14 residues. Germline assignment: CDR1 MNHEY and CDR2 SVGAGI. V lost 7 bases, J lost 0 bases, and 10 bases lay in between. In DNA, the CDR3 is TGTGCCAGCACCAGGACATCCTCTGGAAACACCATATATTTT. The encoded protein is CASTRTSSGNTIYF.

The chain is built from TRBV12-5 and TRBJ2-1, with 15 bases fitting TRBD2. The germline V gene has CDR1 LGHNT and CDR2 FRNRAP. The CDR3 contains 16 residues. V lost 3 bases, J lost 10 bases, and 7 bases stayed unmatched. CDR3 sequence (DNA): TGTGCTAGTGGTTTCACCGGACTAGCGGGGGGGCTGGAGCAGTTCTTC. Protein: CASGFTGLAGGLEQFF.

The chain is built from TRBV7-3 and TRBJ2-1, with 13 bases that match TRBD2. CDR3 size: 17 residues. The ends lost 5 bases at V and 6 bases at J; junction bases unmatched: 10. Germline V CDR1 and CDR2: SGHTA, FQGTGA. CDR3 protein: CASSPQGLAGVLNEQFF. CDR3 nucleotide sequence: TGTGCCAGCAGCCCCCAAGGACTAGCGGGAGTTCTCAATGAGCAGTTCTTC. The full variable domain, with the rest looked up from reference TRBV7-3 and TRBJ2-1, is GAGVSQTPSNKVTEKGKYVELRCDPISGHTALYWYRQSLGQGPEFLIYFQGTGAADDSGLPNDRFFAVRPEGSVSTLKIQRTERGDSAVYLCASSPQGLAGVLNEQFFGPGTRLTVL.

The V and J genes are TRBV10-1 and TRBJ2-7; 7 bases agree with TRBD2. Germline V lookup: CDR1 WNHNN, CDR2 SYGVQD (reference sequence). This CDR3 region has 15 residues. The junction had 6 bases not matched to a gene; V was cut back by 4 bases and J by 0 bases. The CDR3 DNA follows: TGCGCCAGCAGTGGCGGGACTACGAGCTCCTACGAGCAGTACTTC. Translated: CASSGGTTSSYEQYF.

J is TRBJ2-2 and V is TRBV9; the D gene is possibly TRBD2 (6 bases). CDR1 and CDR2 (germline): SGDLS, YYNGEE. Trimming shortened V by 9 bases and J by 0 bases, and 18 bases separated the two germline ends. This CDR3 has 16 residues. The CDR3 protein is CATTPGGAANTGELFF. In nucleotides, the CDR3 is TGTGCCACTACTCCCGGGGGAGCCGCGAACACCGGGGAGCTGTTTTTT.

The chain joins TRBV7-9 to TRBJ2-5; 9 bases are shared with TRBD1. With V trimmed by 0 bases and J by 5 bases, 7 bases remained unmatched. This CDR3 is 16 amino acids long. The germline gives CDR1 SEHNR, CDR2 FQNEAQ (reference sequence). The DNA for the CDR3 is TGTGCCAGCAGCTTAGCACAGGGGGCCGGTGGGGAGACCCAGTACTTC. It yields the protein CASSLAQGAGGETQYF.

The gene calls are TRBV4-1 and TRBJ1-5, with 8 bases matching TRBD1. CDR1 is MGHRA and CDR2 is YSYEKL in the germline V gene. With V trimmed by 2 bases and J by 3 bases, 15 bases remained unmatched. The CDR3 contains 19 residues. CDR3 in amino acids: CASSQSFNRDRRFNQPQHF. The CDR3 region has the DNA TGCGCCAGCAGCCAATCCTTCAACCGGGACAGGCGGTTCAATCAGCCCCAGCATTTT.